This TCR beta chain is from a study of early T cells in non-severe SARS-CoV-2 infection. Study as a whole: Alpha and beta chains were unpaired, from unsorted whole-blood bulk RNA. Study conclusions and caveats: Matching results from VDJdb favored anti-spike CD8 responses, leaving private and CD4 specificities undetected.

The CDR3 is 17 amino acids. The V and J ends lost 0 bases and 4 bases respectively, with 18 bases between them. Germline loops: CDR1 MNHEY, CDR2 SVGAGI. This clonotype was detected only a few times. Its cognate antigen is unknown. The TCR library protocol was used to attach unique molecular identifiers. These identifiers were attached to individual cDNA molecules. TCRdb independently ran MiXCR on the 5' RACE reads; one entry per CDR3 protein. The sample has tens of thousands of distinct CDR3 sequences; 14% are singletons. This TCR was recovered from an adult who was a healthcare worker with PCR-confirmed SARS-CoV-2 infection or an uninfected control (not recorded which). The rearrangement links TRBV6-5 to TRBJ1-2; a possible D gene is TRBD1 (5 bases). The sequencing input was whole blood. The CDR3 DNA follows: TGTGCCAGCAGTTACTCGCGAACTCGAGAGGGGCCCTATGGCTACACCTTC. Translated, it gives CASSYSRTREGPYGYTF.